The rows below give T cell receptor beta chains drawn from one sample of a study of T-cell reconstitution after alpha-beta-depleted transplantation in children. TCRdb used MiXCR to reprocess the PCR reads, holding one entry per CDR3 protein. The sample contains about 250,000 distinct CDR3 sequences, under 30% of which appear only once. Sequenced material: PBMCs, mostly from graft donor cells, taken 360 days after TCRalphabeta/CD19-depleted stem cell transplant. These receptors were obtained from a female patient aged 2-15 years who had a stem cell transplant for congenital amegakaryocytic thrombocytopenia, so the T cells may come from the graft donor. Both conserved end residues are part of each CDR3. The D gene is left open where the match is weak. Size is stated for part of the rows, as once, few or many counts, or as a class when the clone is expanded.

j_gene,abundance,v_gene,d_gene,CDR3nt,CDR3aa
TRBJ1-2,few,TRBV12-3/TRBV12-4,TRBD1,TGTGCCAGCAGCCCATTCCTGGACAGGCGTGACTATGGCTACACCTTC,CASSPFLDRRDYGYTF
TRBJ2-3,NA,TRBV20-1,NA,TGCAGTGCTAGAGAGGCCAGCTCAGATACGCAGTATTTT,CSAREASSDTQYF
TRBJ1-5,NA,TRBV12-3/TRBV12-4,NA,TGTGCCAGCAGTTTGTTCCCGCGGGATCAGCCCCAGCATTTT,CASSLFPRDQPQHF
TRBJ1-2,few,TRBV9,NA,TGTGCCAGCAGCCCAGGTCCCGGGGTCTATGGCTACACCTTC,CASSPGPGVYGYTF
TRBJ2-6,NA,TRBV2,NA,TGTGCCAGCAGTGCTGCCGTTTCCCCCTCTGGGGCCAACGTCCTGACTTTC,CASSAAVSPSGANVLTF
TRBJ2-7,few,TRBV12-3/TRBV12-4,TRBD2,TGTGCCAGCAGGATAGCGGGAGGGCTTTTCGAGCAGTACTTC,CASRIAGGLFEQYF
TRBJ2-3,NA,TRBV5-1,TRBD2,TGCGCCAGCAGCTTGGGCGCTAGCGGAGTTTCGGATACGCAGTATTTT,CASSLGASGVSDTQYF
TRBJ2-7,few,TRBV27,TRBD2,TGTGCCAGCAGTTTGGGTCGGACTAGTTCCGAGCAGTACTTC,CASSLGRTSSEQYF
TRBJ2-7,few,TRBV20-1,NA,TGCAGTGCTAATCCCCTCTACGAGCAGTACTTC,CSANPLYEQYF
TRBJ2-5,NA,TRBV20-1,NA,TGCAGTGCTAGAGTCGGTTGGCAGGGGTTCGAGAAGACCCAGTACTTC,CSARVGWQGFEKTQYF
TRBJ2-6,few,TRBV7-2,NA,TGTGCCAGCAGCTACCATATCCCGGGCCAGTCCCAATTCTCTGGGGCCAACGTCCTGACTTTC,CASSYHIPGQSQFSGANVLTF
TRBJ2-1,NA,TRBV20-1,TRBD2,TGCAGTGCTAGACGAACTAGCGGGGGGTTGTATGAGCAGTTCTTC,CSARRTSGGLYEQFF
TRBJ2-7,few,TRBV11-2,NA,TGTGCCAGCAGCTCCGGGGTCCCGGGTGGGGAGCAGTACTTC,CASSSGVPGGEQYF
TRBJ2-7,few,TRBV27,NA,TGTGCCAGCAGTTTAGCTGGGCAATACTACGAGCAGTACTTC,CASSLAGQYYEQYF
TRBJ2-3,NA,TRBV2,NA,TGTGCCAGCGAACGGGCGTGGACAGATACGCAGTATTTT,CASERAWTDTQYF
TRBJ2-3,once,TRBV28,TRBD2,TGTGCCAGCAGAGGAGGGAGGGTGACAGATACGCAGTATTTT,CASRGGRVTDTQYF
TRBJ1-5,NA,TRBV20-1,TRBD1,TGCAGTGCTAGAATCGGGACAGGGGGGATTCAGCCCCAGCATTTT,CSARIGTGGIQPQHF
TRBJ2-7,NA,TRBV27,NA,TGTGCCAGCAGTTTGGGCGTCGGCATGTTCTACGAGCAGTACTTC,CASSLGVGMFYEQYF
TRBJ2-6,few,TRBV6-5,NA,TGTGCCAGCAGTTTCCCGGCCTCTGGGGCCAACGTCCTGACTTTC,CASSFPASGANVLTF
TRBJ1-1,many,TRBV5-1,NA,TGTGCCAGCAGCTTAGGGATGAACACTGAAGCTTTCTTT,CASSLGMNTEAFF
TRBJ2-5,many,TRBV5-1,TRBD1,TGCGCCAGCAGTCAGACAGGGGCCGATGTGACCCAGTACTTC,CASSQTGADVTQYF
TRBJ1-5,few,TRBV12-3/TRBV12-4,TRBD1,TGTGCCAGCAGTCGTCTGGGCGGGACAGGGAGATATAGCAATCAGCCCCAGCATTTT,CASSRLGGTGRYSNQPQHF
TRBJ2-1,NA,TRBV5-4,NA,TGTGCCAGCAGCTTGTTCCAGGGAGAATCTACCTACAATGAGCAGTTCTTC,CASSLFQGESTYNEQFF
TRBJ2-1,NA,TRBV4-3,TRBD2,TGCGCCAGCAGCCAAGGCCGGACTAGGGGATACAATGAGCAGTTCTTC,CASSQGRTRGYNEQFF
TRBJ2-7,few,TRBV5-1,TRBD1,TGCGCCAGCAGCTTTATCTCGTGGGACAGGGGGCCGTACGAGCAGTACTTC,CASSFISWDRGPYEQYF
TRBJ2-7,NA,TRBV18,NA,TGTGCCAGCTCACCACAGGGGCTGGGGGAGCAGTACTTC,CASSPQGLGEQYF
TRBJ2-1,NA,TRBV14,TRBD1,TGTGCCAGCAGCCAAGTCGGGACAGGGATATACAATGAGCAGTTCTTC,CASSQVGTGIYNEQFF
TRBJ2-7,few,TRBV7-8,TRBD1,TGTGCCAGCAGCACCCGGACAGGTTTTGCCTACGAGCAGTACTTC,CASSTRTGFAYEQYF
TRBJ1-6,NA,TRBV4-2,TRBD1,TGTGCCAGCAGGGACCGGGACAGGCTCAATTCACCCCTCCACTTT,CASRDRDRLNSPLHF
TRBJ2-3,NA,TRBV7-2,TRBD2,TGTGCCAGCAGCTCCGGACTAGCGGGAAGCACAGATACGCAGTATTTT,CASSSGLAGSTDTQYF
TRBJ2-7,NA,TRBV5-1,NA,TGCGCCAGCAGCTTGGGGACCCTTCGTGAGCAGTACTTC,CASSLGTLREQYF
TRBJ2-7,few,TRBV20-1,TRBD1,TGCAGTGCCGTGGGACAGAGCTACGAGCAGTACTTC,CSAVGQSYEQYF
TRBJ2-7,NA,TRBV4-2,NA,TGTGCCAGCAGCCAAGAAGGGGGTCTAGCAGTGAACGAGCAGTACTTC,CASSQEGGLAVNEQYF
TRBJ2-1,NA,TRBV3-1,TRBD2,TGTGCCAGCATGATGGCTAGCGGATACAATGAGCAGTTCTTC,CASMMASGYNEQFF
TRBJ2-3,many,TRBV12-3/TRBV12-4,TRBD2,TGTGCCAGCAGTTCAACCGGGACTAGCGGTACAGATACGCAGTATTTT,CASSSTGTSGTDTQYF
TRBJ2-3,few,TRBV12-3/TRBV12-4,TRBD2,TGTGCCAGCAGTTTCGCGGGAGCCGTAGATACGCAGTATTTT,CASSFAGAVDTQYF
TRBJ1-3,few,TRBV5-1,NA,TGCGCCAGCAGCTTGGCCCTCAGGAGCTCTGGAAACACCATATATTTT,CASSLALRSSGNTIYF
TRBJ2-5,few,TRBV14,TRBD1,TGTGCCAGCAGCATTTATTGGGGACAGGGGCAAGAGACCCAGTACTTC,CASSIYWGQGQETQYF
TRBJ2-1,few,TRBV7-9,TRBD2,TGTGCCAGCACTCTGCCAGGACTAGCCAGTCCGAATGAGCAGTTCTTC,CASTLPGLASPNEQFF
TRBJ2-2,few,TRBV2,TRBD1,TGTGCCAGCGGCTCCGGGACAGCGAACACCGGGGAGCTGTTTTTT,CASGSGTANTGELFF
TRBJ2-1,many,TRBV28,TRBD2,TGTGCCAGCAGTTTTTTGACTAGCGGACCTTACAATGAGCAGTTCTTC,CASSFLTSGPYNEQFF
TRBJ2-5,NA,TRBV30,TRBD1,TGTGCCTGGAGCGTCGGACAGGGGCATGCCGAGACCCAGTACTTC,CAWSVGQGHAETQYF
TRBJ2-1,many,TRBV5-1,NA,TGCGCCAGCAGCCTGGGCCTCAATGAGCAGTTCTTC,CASSLGLNEQFF
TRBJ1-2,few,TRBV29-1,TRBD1,TGCAGCGTTGATTCGGCGACAGGGGCTCGGAACTATGGCTACACCTTC,CSVDSATGARNYGYTF
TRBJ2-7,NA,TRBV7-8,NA,TGTGCCAGCAGCACGAAGGGACTTACCAGCTCCTACGAGCAGTACTTC,CASSTKGLTSSYEQYF
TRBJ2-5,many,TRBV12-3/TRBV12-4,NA,TGTGCCAGCAGTTTTTCCAGCCAAGAGACCCAGTACTTC,CASSFSSQETQYF
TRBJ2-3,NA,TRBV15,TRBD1,TGTGCCACCAGCAGAGATAAGGGGGCGACAGATACGCAGTATTTT,CATSRDKGATDTQYF
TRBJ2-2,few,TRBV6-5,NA,TGTGCCAGCAGTTACTTGACGGGCGGGGAGCTGTTTTTT,CASSYLTGGELFF
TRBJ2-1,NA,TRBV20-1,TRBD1,TGCAGTGCTAGTCCCCGGGACAGGGGGTCCGATGAGCAGTTCTTC,CSASPRDRGSDEQFF
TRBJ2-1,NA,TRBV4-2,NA,TGTGCCAGCGGCGAACCCGTGGAGTCCTACAATGAGCAGTTCTTC,CASGEPVESYNEQFF
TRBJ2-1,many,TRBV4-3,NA,TGCGCCAGCAGCAAGAAGGGGCACAGCCGTAGTACCTACAATGAGCAGTTCTTC,CASSKKGHSRSTYNEQFF
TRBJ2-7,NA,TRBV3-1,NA,TGTGCCAGCGCACGGAAGGGACCTACCTCCTACGAGCAGTACTTC,CASARKGPTSYEQYF
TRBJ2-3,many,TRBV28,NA,TGTGCCAGCAGCTATAACCGGTGGGCGGAAACAGATACGCAGTATTTT,CASSYNRWAETDTQYF
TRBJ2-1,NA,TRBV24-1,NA,TGTGCCACCAGTGACCCGTCCCTTGAAGGGAGCTCCTACAATGAGCAGTTCTTC,CATSDPSLEGSSYNEQFF
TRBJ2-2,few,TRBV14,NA,TGCGCCAGCAGCCAAGTTCGGGCGAACACCGGGGAGCTGTTTTTT,CASSQVRANTGELFF
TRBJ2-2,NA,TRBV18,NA,TGTGCCAGCTTAACGGGTTCCTCGCCGGGGGAGCTGTTTTTT,CASLTGSSPGELFF
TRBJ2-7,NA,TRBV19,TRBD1,TGTGCCAGCGCAGAGGGACGGGGACAGAACTCCTACGAGCAGTACTTC,CASAEGRGQNSYEQYF
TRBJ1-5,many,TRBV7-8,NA,TGTGCCAGCAGCTTAGGGGTTAACCAGCCCCAGCATTTT,CASSLGVNQPQHF
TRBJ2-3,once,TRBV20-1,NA,TGCAGTGTATTAGACGGGCGGGGTTTTACAGATACGCAGTATTTT,CSVLDGRGFTDTQYF
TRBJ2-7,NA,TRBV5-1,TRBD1,TGCGCCAGCAGCTTGAATACAGCGGGACAGGGATGGAACGAGCAGTACTTC,CASSLNTAGQGWNEQYF